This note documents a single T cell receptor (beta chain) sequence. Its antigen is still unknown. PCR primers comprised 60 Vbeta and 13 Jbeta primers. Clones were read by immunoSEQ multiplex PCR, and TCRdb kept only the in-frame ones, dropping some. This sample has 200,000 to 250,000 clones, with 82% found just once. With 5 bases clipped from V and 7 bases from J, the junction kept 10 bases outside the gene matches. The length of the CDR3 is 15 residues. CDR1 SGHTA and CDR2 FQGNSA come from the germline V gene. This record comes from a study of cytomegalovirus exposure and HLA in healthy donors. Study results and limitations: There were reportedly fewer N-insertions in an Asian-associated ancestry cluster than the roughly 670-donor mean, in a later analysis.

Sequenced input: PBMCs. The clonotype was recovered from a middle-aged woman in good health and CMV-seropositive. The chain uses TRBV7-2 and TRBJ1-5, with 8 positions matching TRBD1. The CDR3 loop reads CASSPRGTGWQPQHF. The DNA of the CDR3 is TGTGCCAGCAGCCCCCGCGGGACAGGCTGGCAGCCCCAGCATTTT.